Sequencing of this TCR beta chain was carried out in a study of CD8+ T cells in alopecia areata. A word on this clone: Other DNA sequences in the sample encode the same CDR3.

Extraction of RNA preceded its reverse transcription into cDNA, which served as the sequencing template. The table came from immunoSEQ multiplex PCR; TCRdb's copy has only in-frame clones and leaves some out. Of around 210,000 clones in the sample, 56% are singletons; the top ten hold roughly 5.3%. V was pared by 0 bases and J by 6 bases, with 10 bases between. CDR3 length equals 14 residues. Germline V gene lookup returns CDR1 MGHRA and CDR2 YSYEKL. The sequence came from a human donor in good health. The sample comprised CD8+ T cells sorted from blood. The chain recombines TRBV4-1 with TRBJ2-3, with TRBD1 as a possible D gene (5 bases). The CDR3 nucleotides read TGCGCCAGCAGCCAAGAAAGGGGTACGGATACGCAGTATTTT. Its protein is CASSQERGTDTQYF.